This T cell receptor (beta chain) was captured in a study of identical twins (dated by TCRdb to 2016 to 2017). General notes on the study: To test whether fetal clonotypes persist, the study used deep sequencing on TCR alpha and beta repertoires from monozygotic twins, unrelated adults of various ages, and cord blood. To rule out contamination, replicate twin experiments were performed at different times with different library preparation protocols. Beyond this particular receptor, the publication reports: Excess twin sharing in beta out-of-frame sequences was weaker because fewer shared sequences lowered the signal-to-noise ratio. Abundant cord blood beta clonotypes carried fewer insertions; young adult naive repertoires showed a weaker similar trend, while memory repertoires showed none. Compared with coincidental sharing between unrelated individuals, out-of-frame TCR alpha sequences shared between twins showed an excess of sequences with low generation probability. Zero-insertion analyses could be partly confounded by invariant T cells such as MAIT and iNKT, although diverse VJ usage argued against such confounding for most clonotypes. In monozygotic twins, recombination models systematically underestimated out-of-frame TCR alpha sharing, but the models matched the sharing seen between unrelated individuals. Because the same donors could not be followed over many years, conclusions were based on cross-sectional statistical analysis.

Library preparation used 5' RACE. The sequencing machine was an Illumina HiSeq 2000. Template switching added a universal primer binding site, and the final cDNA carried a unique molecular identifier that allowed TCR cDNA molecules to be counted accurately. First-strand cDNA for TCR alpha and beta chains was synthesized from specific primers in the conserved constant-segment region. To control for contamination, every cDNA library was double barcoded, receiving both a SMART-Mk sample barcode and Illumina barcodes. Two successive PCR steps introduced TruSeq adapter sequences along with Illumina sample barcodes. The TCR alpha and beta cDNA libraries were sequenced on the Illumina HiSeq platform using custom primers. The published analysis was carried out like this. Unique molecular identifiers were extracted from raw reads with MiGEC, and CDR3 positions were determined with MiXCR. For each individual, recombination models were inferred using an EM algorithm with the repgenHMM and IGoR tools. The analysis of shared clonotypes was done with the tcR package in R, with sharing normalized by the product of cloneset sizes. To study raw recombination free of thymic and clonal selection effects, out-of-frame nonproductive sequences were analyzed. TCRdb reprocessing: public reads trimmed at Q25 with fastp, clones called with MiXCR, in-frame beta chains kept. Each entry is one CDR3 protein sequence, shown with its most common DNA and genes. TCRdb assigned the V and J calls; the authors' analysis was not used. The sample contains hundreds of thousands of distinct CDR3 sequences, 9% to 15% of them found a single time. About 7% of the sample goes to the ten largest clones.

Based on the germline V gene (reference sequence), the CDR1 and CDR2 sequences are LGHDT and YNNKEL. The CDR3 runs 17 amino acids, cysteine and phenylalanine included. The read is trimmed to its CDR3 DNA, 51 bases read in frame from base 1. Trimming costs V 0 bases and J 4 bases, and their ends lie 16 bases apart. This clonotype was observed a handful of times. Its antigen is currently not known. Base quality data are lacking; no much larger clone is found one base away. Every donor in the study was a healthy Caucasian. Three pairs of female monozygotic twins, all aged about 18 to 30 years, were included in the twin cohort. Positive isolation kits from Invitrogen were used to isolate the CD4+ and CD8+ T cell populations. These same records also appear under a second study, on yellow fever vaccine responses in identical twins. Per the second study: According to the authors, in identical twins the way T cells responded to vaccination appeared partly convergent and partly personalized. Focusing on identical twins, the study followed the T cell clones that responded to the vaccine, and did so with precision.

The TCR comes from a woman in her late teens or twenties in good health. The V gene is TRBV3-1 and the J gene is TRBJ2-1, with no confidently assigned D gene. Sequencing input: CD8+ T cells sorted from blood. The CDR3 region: CASSQDPREARYNEQFF. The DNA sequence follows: TGTGCCAGCAGCCAAGATCCAAGGGAAGCCCGTTACAATGAGCAGTTCTTC.